The source of this T cell receptor (beta chain) is a study of T cell responses to AZD1222 COVID-19 vaccine. Study-wide findings and caveats: At baseline, seropositivity was found in only six or seven AZD1222 recipients. Regions left unmutated in variants are reportedly the target of nearly half of spike-specific TCRs. Among vaccine-associated CD4 TCRs, coverage spanned spike, with dominance at 160-218 and 743-854.

Germline V gives CDR1 SNHLY, CDR2 FYNNEI. V shed 6 bases and J 11 bases; nucleotides not matched to a gene: 6. There are 12 residues in the CDR3. As regards this clone: No antigen is known for it.

Data came from immunoSEQ multiplex PCR; TCRdb stores just in-frame clones and leaves some out. Of over 95,000 clones listed, 85% to 90% are singletons. The sequence came from an adult in good health. The chain combines TRBV2 with TRBJ2-1, with 8 nucleotides matching TRBD1. Sequenced material: peripheral blood, taken on day 0 of AZD1222 vaccination. The CDR3 here is CASSDGQGKQFF. The CDR3 bases are TGTGCCAGCAGCGACGGACAGGGAAAGCAGTTCTTC.